These T cell receptor beta chains were read from a single sample in a study of shared clonotypes between healthy human individuals. This table comes from immunoSEQ multiplex PCR, and its TCRdb copy is limited to in-frame clones, with some not included. This table has about 2 million clones, over 85% appearing once. The sequenced sample consisted of naive CD8+ T cells sorted from blood. These receptor sequences come from a man in his late teens or twenties in good health. Each CDR3 is given with its conserved first and last residue. Clone size is shown for a subset of rows, as once, few, many or a class of expanded clone.

>TRBJ2-3|TRBV7-9|-
CASSFGTNWITDTQYF
>TRBJ2-3|TRBV7-8|once
CASSLTGASTDTQYF
>TRBJ2-7|TRBV5-6|-
CASSLSLRAYEQYF
>TRBJ2-5|TRBV6-5|-
CASSYQGQGGETQYF
>TRBJ1-1|TRBV4-1|-
CASSQGGQRYTEAFF
>TRBJ2-2|TRBV7-6|-
CASSLDGYMNTGELFF
>TRBJ1-2|TRBV27|-
CASSQLFSGGAHYGYTF
>TRBJ1-1|TRBV11-1|-
CASSLSEGNTEAFF
>TRBJ1-1|TRBV6-1|once
CASSDGQLRGTEAFF
>TRBJ2-3|TRBV7-9|once
CASLPGVRDTQYF
>TRBJ1-5|TRBV7-9|-
CASSEGAEYSNQPQHF
>TRBJ2-3|TRBV19|-
CASSILGTSWGRDTQYF
>TRBJ2-7|TRBV6-5|-
CASSASGRSGVEQYF
>TRBJ2-7|TRBV19|-
CASSFQDRAHEQYF
>TRBJ1-5|TRBV28|-
CASSPPGQENQPQHF
>TRBJ2-1|TRBV7-6|once
CASSLVVGGSYNEQFF